This T cell receptor (beta chain) was observed in a study of blood T cells in healthy people across ages (dated by TCRdb to 2013 to 2016). A note on the overall study: In model experiments, roughly one uniquely barcoded TCR beta cDNA molecule per two T cells was captured by template switching. To track age-related changes in TCR beta repertoire diversity, the study relied on deep sequencing normalized with unique cDNA molecular identifiers. The donors were divided into four age groups: young (average about 16 years), middle-aged (roughly 42), aged (approximately 62) and long-lived (82). To avoid experimental bias, donors of different ages were spread randomly across the sequencing lanes. For two donors (one aged 18 to 29 and one aged 80 or older), the study analyzed two additional independent replicas of 1 million unique cDNA reads from the same blood draw.

Donors were 39 systemically healthy Caucasian individuals from Russia aged about 6 to 100 years. Around 9.8 milliliters of peripheral blood were collected from each donor into EDTA-treated Vacutainer tubes. PBMCs were isolated by Ficoll-Paque density-gradient centrifugation, with at least 6 million obtained per sample. Trizol reagent was used to extract total RNA from the PBMCs, yielding at least 5 micrograms per sample. For every donor, an aliquot of PBMCs went through flow cytometry to measure the percentages of naive CD45RAhigh/CD27high T cells. Worth noting for this clonotype: Its antigen is not yet known. Within one base of it there is no much larger clone, and no base qualities were kept.

What the authors observed across the whole study: As age increased, observed TCR beta diversity per million T cells dropped in a roughly linear way, and a significant reduction was already evident by age 40. Because donor CMV infection status was unknown, age-related changes in expanded clonotypes were potentially confounded. Compared with the aged group, the long-lived group had more naive CD4+ T cells, fewer expanded clones and increased TCR diversity, a pattern suggesting age selection. Observed TCR beta diversity correlated strongly with the percentage of naive T cells measured by flow cytometry. Since profiling was done on bulk unsorted PBMCs, naive and antigen-experienced compartments could not be conclusively compared. Total diversity estimates from one million sequenced T cells were considered lower bounds and underestimates.

Unmatched junction bases come to 8, with V trimmed by 4 bases and J by 0 bases. For CDR1 and CDR2, the germline V gene lists SGDLS and YYNGEE. From cysteine to phenylalanine, the CDR3 is 17 amino acids long. The CDR3 DNA has 51 bases and is translated from base 1. To prepare the library, 5' RACE was applied. The run used an Illumina HiSeq 2500. A second PCR of about 7 to 12 cycles was run with a J-beta primer mix and a sample-barcoded 5' primer. A unique molecular identifier was introduced onto each TCR beta cDNA molecule by a template-switch 5' adaptor carrying 12 random nucleotides. At least 3 million CDR3-containing paired-end reads were obtained from each sample. First-strand cDNA synthesis was performed from all RNA using the Mint cDNA synthesis kit, with priming by a TRBC-specific oligonucleotide. Following uracil-DNA glycosylase treatment, all cDNA underwent a first 18-cycle PCR with the universal primers M1SS and BC2_uni_R. As for the original processing: Normalization of each sample was performed by random selection of 1 million high-quality reads, each carrying a distinct molecular identifier. Reads sharing molecular identifiers were discarded rather than binned into consensus sequences. MiTCR, run with a Q25 quality threshold and the strictest error-elimination algorithm, handled CDR3 identification, clonotype clustering and error correction. A nonparametric unseen species model with Euler transformation was used to estimate a lower bound on total TCR beta diversity. TCRdb itself trimmed the public reads at Q25 with fastp, ran MiXCR and retained productive beta chains. Each CDR3 protein gets just one entry, which takes the most common genes and DNA from the rows behind it. TCRdb, not the original authors, processed these V and J calls. The sample includes 1.5 million to 2 million distinct CDR3 sequences, with 30% to 40% observed a single time. About 11% of the sample comes from the top ten.

Sequenced sample: blood. This receptor was identified in a woman in her twenties or thirties in good health. The receptor chain draws on TRBV9 and TRBJ2-1; TRBD1 agrees with 9 junctional bases. The CDR3 protein: CASSPRTGASSYNEQFF. The bases are TGTGCCAGCAGCCCTCGGACAGGGGCCAGCTCCTACAATGAGCAGTTCTTC.